This T cell receptor beta chain was documented in a study of cytomegalovirus exposure and HLA in healthy donors. The overall study: Membership in the Caucasian-associated ancestry cluster was found for about four fifths of 350 to 450 genotyped donors.

This clone was counted a few times. PCR primers comprised 60 Vbeta and 13 Jbeta primers. TCRdb's copy holds only in-frame clones and misses some; the assay was immunoSEQ multiplex PCR. In the table there are about 160,000 clones, approximately 90% of which are singletons. CDR1 and CDR2 (germline): MNHNS, SASEGT. The length of the CDR3 is 13 residues. The V and J ends lost 6 bases and 11 bases, in that order; junction bases with no gene match: 9. The chain couples TRBV6-1 to TRBJ1-4, with 7 nucleotides matching TRBD1. The specimen was PBMCs. The clonotype comes from a woman under 40 in good health and CMV-seronegative. The CDR3 DNA reads as TGTGCCAGCAGCCAGATAGACAGGGTCAAACTGTTTTTT. Translating it yields CASSQIDRVKLFF.